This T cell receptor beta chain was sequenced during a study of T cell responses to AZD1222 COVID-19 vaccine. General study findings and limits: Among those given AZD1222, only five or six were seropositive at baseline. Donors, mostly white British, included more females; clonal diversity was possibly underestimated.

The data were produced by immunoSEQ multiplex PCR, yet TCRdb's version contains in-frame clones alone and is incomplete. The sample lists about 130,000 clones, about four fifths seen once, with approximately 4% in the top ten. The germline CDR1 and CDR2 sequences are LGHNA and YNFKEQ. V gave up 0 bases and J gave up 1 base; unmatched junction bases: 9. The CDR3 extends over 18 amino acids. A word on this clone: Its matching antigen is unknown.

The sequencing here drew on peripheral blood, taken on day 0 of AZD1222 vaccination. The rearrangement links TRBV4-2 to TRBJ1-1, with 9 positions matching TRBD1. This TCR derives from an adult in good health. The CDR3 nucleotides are TGTGCCAGCAGCCAAGAGGACAGGGGTATACTCTGGAACACTGAAGCTTTCTTT. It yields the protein CASSQEDRGILWNTEAFF.